This T cell receptor (beta chain) emerged from a study of shared clonotypes between healthy human individuals. Study as a whole: Donors had three CD4 naive, three CD4 memory, two CD8 naive and one CD8 memory plate apiece.

Study-level results: Estimated richness values were generally larger in naive subsets than in memory subsets. Only blood underwent sampling, and tissue repertoires likely differ. It was the non-shared clonotypes that had lower generation probabilities than clonotypes shared by all four donors.

The junction had 9 bases not matched to a gene; V was cut back by 5 bases and J by 5 bases. Germline values: CDR1 GTSNPN, CDR2 SVGIG (reference sequence). The CDR3 contains 14 residues. This clone was recorded at least ten times. The antigen is undetermined. The table came from immunoSEQ multiplex PCR; TCRdb's copy has only in-frame clones and leaves some out. The sample lists some 240,000 clones, 60% to 70% seen once, with 11% in the top ten. Source material: memory CD4+ T cells sorted from blood. Noted subset: CD45RA-negative fraction. The chain has TRBV30 and TRBJ2-1; 7 positions match TRBD1. This clonotype was sampled from a man aged 30 to 39 in good health. CDR3 DNA sequence: TGTGCCTGGGAGCCGGGACAGTCCAACAATGAGCAGTTCTTC. Its protein is CAWEPGQSNNEQFF.